The clone carrying this T cell receptor (beta chain) was recorded many times. This sample stems from a study of CD8+CD57+ T cells in acquired aplastic anemia. Study background: Sorted CD4+ and CD8+ cells yielded around 3.2 ug of DNA on average.

An expansion of CD8+CD57+ cells by flow cytometry had been shown in patients chosen for sequencing. Patients, without exception, had severe acquired aplastic anemia. Patients were treatment-naive when blood was sampled. TCR beta VDJ and CDR3 profiling used genomic DNA as template. One entry per CDR3 protein, called by TCRdb with MiXCR from the reads. Of around 150,000 distinct CDR3 sequences listed, roughly 48% are singletons. This CDR3 has 14 residues. Trimming removed 2 bases from V and 1 base from J, with 6 bases in between. Germline V gives CDR1 SNHLY, CDR2 FYNNEI. The specimen was sorted CD4+, CD8+, or CD8+CD57+ T cells (not recorded which) from PBMCs. The chain employs TRBV2 and TRBJ1-5, with TRBD1 as a possible D gene (5 bases). This clonotype was obtained from a human donor with aplastic anemia. The CDR3 sequence is CASSERQSNQPQHF. The CDR3 DNA follows: TGTGCCAGCAGTGAACGACAGAGCAATCAGCCCCAGCATTTT.